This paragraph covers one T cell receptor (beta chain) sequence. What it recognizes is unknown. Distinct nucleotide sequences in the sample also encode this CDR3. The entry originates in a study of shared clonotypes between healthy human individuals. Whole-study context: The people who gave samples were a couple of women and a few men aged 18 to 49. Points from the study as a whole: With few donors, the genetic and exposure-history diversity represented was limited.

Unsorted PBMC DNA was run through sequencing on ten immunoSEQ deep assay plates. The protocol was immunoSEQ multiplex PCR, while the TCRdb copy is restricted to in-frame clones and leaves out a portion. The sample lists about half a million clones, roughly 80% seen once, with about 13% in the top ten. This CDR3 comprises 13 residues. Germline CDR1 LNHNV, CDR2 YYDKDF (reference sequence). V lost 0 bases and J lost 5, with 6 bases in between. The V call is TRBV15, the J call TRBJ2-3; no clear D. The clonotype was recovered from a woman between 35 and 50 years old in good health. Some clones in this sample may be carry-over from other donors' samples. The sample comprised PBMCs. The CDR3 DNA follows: TGTGCCACCAGCAGAGATCTGGGAGATACGCAGTATTTT. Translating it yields CATSRDLGDTQYF.